The entry that follows covers one T cell receptor (beta chain) sequence. Per germline, CDR1 SGHRS and CDR2 YFSETQ. The CDR3 has 15 residues. The ends lost 4 bases at V and 5 bases at J; junction bases unmatched: 8. Under the authors' procedure: Estimation of nucleated cell counts relied on the amplification of reference gene primers. Using immunoSEQ multiplex PCR, the repertoire was profiled, and TCRdb retains in-frame clones only, with some absent. The V and J calls and the clone size are those of that table, but D and trimming were determined from the DNA. Of 110,000 to 150,000 clones in the sample, 85% to 90% were seen once. This sample is drawn from a study of blood T cell repertoires in COVID-19. As for the study in general: Collection of acute and convalescent COVID-19 samples took place in the United States, Italy and Spain. T cells, B-cell-depleted T cells, or PBMCs provided the cDNA or gDNA that served as material.

This TCR was sampled from a man aged 55-75 years with active or convalescent COVID-19. Specimen: peripheral blood. The chain employs TRBV5-1 and TRBJ1-4, with 7 bases that match TRBD1. The CDR3 bases are TGCGCCAGCAGCCTTCAGACAGGGCGGAATGAAAAACTGTTTTTT. Amino acid sequence: CASSLQTGRNEKLFF.